This T cell receptor beta chain was retrieved from a study of cytomegalovirus exposure and HLA in healthy donors (dated by TCRdb to 2015 to 2018). Looking at the study overall: According to a later analysis, one platform produced both the 120 validation repertoires and the 666 repertoires of the first cohort. In addition to the first cohort of around 670 subjects, a separate validation cohort of approximately 110 different subjects was used. To predict cytomegalovirus infection status, the study brought together high-throughput TCR immunosequencing, statistical association of individual TCRs with disease status, and machine learning. The study was designed to test whether signatures of past pathogen exposure could be identified by cataloging public T cell receptors. Results and caveats for the whole study, not just this receptor: A few of the identified cytomegalovirus-associated TCR beta chains were confirmed in vitro to be specific for cytomegalovirus antigens. The study gave a list of 150 to 200 TCR beta chains associated with cytomegalovirus. The classifier was reported to diagnose cytomegalovirus status with high specificity and sensitivity in both the original cohort and the validation cohort. The authors suggested that the approach could potentially be extended to other disease states and immunological phenotypes. All 120 or so repertoires were used to score co-occurrence in the validation cohort in a later analysis, because that analysis had no HLA typing for the cohort. While some public TCRs were present in many individuals, most TCR sequences turned up only very rarely across donors. Of the cluster scores, about 94% were above 0 in a later analysis, which found that TCRs clustered in the first cohort also tended to co-occur in the 90 to 150 validation repertoires.

About this clone itself: What antigen it recognizes has not been identified. It has no much larger one-base neighbor in the sample; base qualities were not kept.

The donors belonged to the validation cohort of about 120 subjects, which was separate from the approximately 700-subject first cohort. From its cysteine to its phenylalanine, the CDR3 spans 15 amino acids. The kept DNA is CDR3 alone, 45 bases in frame from the first base. Trimming at the junction amounts to 0 bases on V and 2 bases on J, and the germline ends lie 11 bases apart. The germline V gene specifies SGDLS as CDR1 and YYNGEE as CDR2. The method was the immunoSEQ multiplex PCR assay. The paper's data handling went like this. A statistical classification framework was built to diagnose cytomegalovirus status from the catalog of TCR beta chain sequences. TCRdb holds this immuneACCESS table with in-frame rearrangements only. Some clones are missing; in checked studies, unresolved V genes explain under half, and the rest has no known cause. V and J calls plus clone size are reproduced from that table; the DNA served to infer D and trimming. This sample gives over 150,000 clones in total; around 83% of them show up just once. The ten largest account for roughly 13% of the sample.

The chain was built from TRBV9 and TRBJ1-2; the D gene cannot be resolved reliably. The receptor comes from a woman in her twenties or thirties in good health and CMV-seropositive. Sequences were obtained from PBMCs. The CDR3 is CASSVASHRNYGYTF. The DNA sequence reads TGTGCCAGCAGCGTAGCTTCCCACAGAAACTATGGCTACACCTTC.